A single sample gave rise to the 16 T cell receptor beta chains below, sequenced in a study of blood T cell repertoires in COVID-19. Sequencing used immunoSEQ multiplex PCR; TCRdb keeps in-frame clones, though not all of them. The repertoire holds 450,000 or so clones, with around 90% as singletons. What was sequenced was peripheral blood. The receptor set was obtained from a man between 18 and 29 years old with COVID-19, enrolled during active disease.

The V and J genes are TRBV2 and TRBJ2-2; TRBD1 is a possible D gene (5 bases). CDR1 and CDR2 from the germline V gene are SNHLY and FYNNEI. Trimming stripped 4 bases from V and 5 bases from J, with 8 bases between. The CDR3 is 13 amino acids. CDR3 DNA: TGTGCCAGCAGTGTCCAGGGAACCGGGGAGCTGTTTTTT. Translated: CASSVQGTGELFF.

This clone was observed once. This rearrangement joins TRBV3-1 (or the pseudogene TRBV3-2) to TRBJ1-1; D may be TRBD1 (5 bases). The CDR3 runs 11 residues. The V and J ends lost 2 bases and 7 bases respectively, with 5 bases between them. Germline-derived CDR1 and CDR2 are LGHDT and YNNKEL (reference sequence). The CDR3 nucleotides read TGTGCCAGCAGCCAACAGGGTGAAGCTTTCTTT. Translated, it gives CASSQQGEAFF.

Turning to this clone: The same CDR3 can be traced to other DNA sequences in this sample. The rearrangement joins TRBV30 to TRBJ2-1; TRBD2 is a possible D gene (6 bases). The CDR3 length is 15 residues. Germline lookup yields CDR1 GTSNPN and CDR2 SVGIG (reference sequence). V lost 1 base and J lost 1, with 11 bases in between. The CDR3 sequence: CAWSDGGSSYNEQFF. Here the CDR3 DNA reads TGTGCCTGGAGTGACGGGGGTAGTTCCTACAATGAGCAGTTCTTC.

The V call is TRBV27, the J call TRBJ2-2; TRBD2 might be the D (6 bases). In germline, CDR1 is MNHEY, CDR2 SMNVEV (reference sequence). This CDR3 is 15 amino acids long. Deletions cut 3 bases from V and 1 base from J, with 9 bases between. The CDR3 loop reads CASSFRRGNTGELFF. The DNA of the CDR3 is TGTGCCAGCAGTTTCAGGCGGGGGAACACCGGGGAGCTGTTTTTT.

The sample holds one count of this clone. Here the CDR3 DNA reads TGTGCCAGCAGCCTGACGGGGAGGGGTAACCCCTACGAGCAGTACTTC. Translated, it gives CASSLTGRGNPYEQYF. The gene calls are TRBV7-9 and TRBJ2-7, with 7 positions matching TRBD2. The CDR3 runs 16 residues. Germline V gene sequence: CDR1 SEHNR, CDR2 FQNEAQ (reference sequence). V was pared by 5 bases and J by 2 bases, with 12 bases of the junction left unmatched.

CDR3 residues: CASSLASPEGQGEYF. The DNA of the CDR3 is TGTGCCAGCAGCTTAGCCTCTCCCGAAGGACAGGGGGAGTACTTC. This rearrangement joins TRBV11-3 to TRBJ2-7; TRBD1 agrees at 10 bases. CDR3 size: 15 residues. The V gene's germline CDR1 is SGHNT and CDR2 YENEEA. J gave up 11 bases and V 1 base, and 11 bases lay outside the gene matches.

The rearrangement joins TRBV24-1 to TRBJ2-5; 9 nucleotides match TRBD2. The germline gives CDR1 KGHDR, CDR2 SFDVKD. J lost 4 bases, V lost 4 bases, and 6 bases had no gene match. The CDR3 covers 15 residues. The CDR3 coding sequence is TGTGCCACCAGTGAAAGCGGGAGGTCGGGAGAGACCCAGTACTTC. Residues: CATSESGRSGETQYF.

This clone was found once. The rearrangement uses TRBV6-5 and TRBJ2-7; D gene uncertain. Germline V gene lookup returns CDR1 MNHEY and CDR2 SVGAGI. V lost 4 bases, J lost 2 bases, and 15 bases lay in between. This CDR3 has 15 residues. CDR3 in DNA: TGTGCCAGCAGTTCGGTCTACCGCTACCCCTACGAGCAGTACTTC. Protein: CASSSVYRYPYEQYF.

V is TRBV3-1 (or the pseudogene TRBV3-2) and J is TRBJ2-1; 8 nucleotides line up with TRBD2. CDR3 length: 15 amino acids. CDR1 and CDR2 (germline): LGHDT, YNNKEL (reference sequence). V gave up 4 bases and J gave up 3 bases; unmatched junction bases: 5. The CDR3 is CASSRSGTSYNEQFF. The CDR3 DNA reads TGTGCCAGCAGCCGCTCCGGGACTAGCTACAATGAGCAGTTCTTC.

The chain carries TRBV19 and TRBJ1-1; unclear D gene. Germline loops: CDR1 LNHDA, CDR2 SQIVND (reference sequence). CDR3 length equals 12 residues. The V and J ends lost 7 bases and 3 bases respectively, with 9 bases between them. In DNA, the CDR3 is TGTGCCAGTACCGCGGGATACACTGAAGCTTTCTTT. Its protein is CASTAGYTEAFF.

This chain connects TRBV6-5 to TRBJ1-2, with 8 bases lining up with TRBD1. J was trimmed by 4 bases and V by 5 bases; bases with no gene match: 9. The CDR3 loop spans 15 amino acids. Per the germline V gene, CDR1 is MNHEY and CDR2 is SVGAGI. CDR3 in amino acids: CASSPGQALFYGYTF. CDR3 DNA: TGTGCCAGCAGTCCGGGACAGGCCTTGTTCTATGGCTACACCTTC.

CDR3 nucleotide sequence: TGTGCCAGTAGTATCACTGGCAGGGGAAGTGAAAAACTGTTTTTT. Residues: CASSITGRGSEKLFF. V usage is TRBV19 and J usage is TRBJ1-4; a possible D gene is TRBD1 (6 bases). This CDR3 contains 15 residues. The germline V and J ends were trimmed by 3 bases and 7 bases, with 15 bases remaining between them. Looked up from germline, CDR1 is LNHDA and CDR2 is SQIVND (reference sequence).

V is TRBV5-1 and J is TRBJ1-4; D not certain. CDR3 length: 14 residues. V was cut by 4 bases and J by 0 bases, with 7 bases left in between. Germline V CDR1 and CDR2: SGHRS, YFSETQ. The CDR3 spells CASSLYATNEKLFF. The CDR3 bases are TGCGCCAGCAGCCTATACGCAACTAATGAAAAACTGTTTTTT.

Details on this clone: Other DNA sequences in the sample encode the same CDR3. The chain employs TRBV5-6 and TRBJ2-6; D gene unclear. This CDR3 has 14 residues. The V gene lost 6 bases and the J gene lost 1 base, with 8 bases spanning the gap. Per germline, CDR1 SGHDT and CDR2 YYEEEE. This CDR3 reads CASTPSSGANVLTF. The CDR3, as DNA: TGTGCCAGCACCCCCTCGTCTGGGGCCAACGTCCTGACTTTC.

The chain employs TRBV5-1 and TRBJ1-5, with D tentatively TRBD1 (6 bases). V was cut by 7 bases and J by 6 bases, with 17 bases left in between. The CDR3 consists of 14 residues. Germline CDR1 reads SGHRS; CDR2 reads YFSETQ. The CDR3 loop reads CASLALGGGQPQHF. CDR3 coding DNA: TGCGCCAGCTTGGCCCTAGGGGGGGGTCAGCCCCAGCATTTT.

This chain connects TRBV29-1 to TRBJ1-3; 8 bases fit TRBD1. The CDR3 has 14 amino acids. V lost 7 bases and J lost 0; bases outside the gene matches: 5. CDR1 SQVTM and CDR2 ANQGSEA come from the germline V gene. CDR3 sequence: CSAGGQASGNTIYF. The CDR3 coding sequence is TGCAGCGCTGGGGGACAGGCCTCTGGAAACACCATATATTTT.